Here is one T cell receptor beta chain with its context. The sample originates from a study of CD8 T cells in Susac syndrome. RNA, at about 0.45 to 1 ug, was reverse transcribed with random hexamers. TCRdb fed the immunoSEQ multiplex PCR reads into MiXCR, producing one record per CDR3 protein. The sample yields 210,000 or so distinct CDR3 sequences, 94% seen once. The ends were cut back, 2 bases at V and 2 bases at J, with 6 bases in the middle. This CDR3 is 13 amino acids long. Germline values: CDR1 ENHRY, CDR2 SYGVKD. The V gene is TRBV10-3, the J gene TRBJ1-2; the D is unclear. The source is a human donor with Susac syndrome. Sequences were obtained from CD4+ T cells from PBMCs. The CDR3 coding sequence is TGTGCCATCAGTGAGCCAGCGAACTATGGCTACACCTTC. Protein product: CAISEPANYGYTF.